The entry below gives a single TCR beta chain sequence along with its context. This clone's antigen is unknown. No quality values exist for individual bases; no much larger clone is one base distant. From the cysteine up to the phenylalanine, the CDR3 has a length of 13 residues. Just CDR3 DNA is preserved here, 39 bases in frame from base 1. Here V drops 6 bases and J drops 5 bases, and the junction holds 1 base not matched to any gene. The germline V gene yields MDHEN for CDR1 and SYDVKM for CDR2. Patients with a history of autoimmune disease or receiving systemic immunosuppression were excluded from the trial. In every dose cohort, peripheral blood was drawn for TCR sequencing at baseline, cycle 4 day 1, and cycle 7 day 1. Samples were obtained from an open-label, multicenter, first-in-human phase I dose-escalation trial of ivuxolimab. Adults with locally advanced or metastatic melanoma, renal cell, hepatocellular, or head and neck squamous cell carcinoma were enrolled in the trial. Before TCR sequencing, CD4+ T cells and CD8+ T cells were sorted from peripheral blood as separate populations.

The data derive from a study of OX40 agonist ivuxolimab in advanced cancers. Describing the broader study: The costimulatory receptor OX40 (CD134) was targeted by ivuxolimab, a fully human IgG2 agonistic monoclonal antibody. Intravenous ivuxolimab was administered to patients every 2 weeks at six dose levels: 0.01, 0.1, 0.3, 1.5, 3 and 10 mg/kg. Among the roughly 50 dose-escalation patients, some 20 had hepatocellular carcinoma, 15 or so melanoma, 9 renal cell carcinoma and 9 head and neck cancer. The dose-escalation cohort was 82.7% male with a mean age of around 62 years, ranging from roughly 20 to 85. Patients were allowed to have had prior anti-PD-1, anti-PD-L1 or anti-CTLA-4 therapy, and more than 30% of the dose-escalation patients had previously received checkpoint inhibitors. Three dose-escalation patients achieved partial responses, one with hepatocellular carcinoma and two with cutaneous melanoma. Peripheral TCRbeta sequencing aimed to test whether ivuxolimab altered TCR sequence diversity and caused clonal T-cell expansion. The monotherapy dose-escalation portion (N = 52 patients) of the phase I ivuxolimab trial is reported in the paper. Study-wide findings and limitations: The antigen specificity of the clonally expanded peripheral T cells was not determined. After ivuxolimab, more expanded clones were found on average in CD8+ T cells than in CD4+ T cells. Low levels of normalized T-cell clonal expansion were also seen in some nonresponding patients. At doses of 0.1 to 3.0 mg/kg, clonal expansion of both CD4+ and CD8+ T cells in blood was seen between baseline and week 6. In the 0.1-3.0 mg/kg groups, partial responders had among the lowest normalized peripheral clonal expansion, particularly in CD8+ T cells.

Genomic DNA was isolated from the sorted cells so that the TCRbeta CDR3 region could be sequenced. TCRbeta CDR3 regions were sequenced using the immunoSEQ Assay. The table was pulled from immuneACCESS by TCRdb, which kept in-frame rearrangements only. Such tables lose some clones; where checked, under half of the loss comes from unresolved V genes, and the rest has no known cause. The table for this sample lists around 20,000 clones; more than 75% of them were counted only once. The top ten clones comprise under 15% of the sample. The receptor comes from an adult with an advanced solid tumor such as melanoma, head and neck, liver or kidney cancer. The chain couples TRBV28 to TRBJ2-1, with TRBD1 matching 10 junction bases. The material was CD4+ or CD8+ T cells sorted from blood, obtained in a trial of the OX40 agonist ivuxolimab. The CDR3 protein: CASRGQGDNEQFF. The DNA is TGTGCCAGCAGAGGACAGGGGGACAATGAGCAGTTCTTC.